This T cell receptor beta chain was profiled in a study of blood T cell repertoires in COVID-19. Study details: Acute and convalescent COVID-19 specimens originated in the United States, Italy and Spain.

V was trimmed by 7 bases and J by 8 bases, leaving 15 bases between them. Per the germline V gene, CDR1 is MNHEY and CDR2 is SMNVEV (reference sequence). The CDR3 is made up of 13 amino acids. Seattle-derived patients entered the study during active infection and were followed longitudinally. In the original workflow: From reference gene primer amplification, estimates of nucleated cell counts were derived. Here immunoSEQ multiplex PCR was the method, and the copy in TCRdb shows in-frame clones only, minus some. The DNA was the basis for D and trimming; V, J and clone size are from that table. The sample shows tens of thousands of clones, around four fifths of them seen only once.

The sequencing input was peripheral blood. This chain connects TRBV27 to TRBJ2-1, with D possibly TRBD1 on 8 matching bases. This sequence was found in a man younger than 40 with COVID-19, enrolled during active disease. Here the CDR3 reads CASKQGGRYEQFF. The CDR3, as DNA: TGTGCCAGCAAACAGGGGGGGCGGTATGAGCAGTTCTTC.